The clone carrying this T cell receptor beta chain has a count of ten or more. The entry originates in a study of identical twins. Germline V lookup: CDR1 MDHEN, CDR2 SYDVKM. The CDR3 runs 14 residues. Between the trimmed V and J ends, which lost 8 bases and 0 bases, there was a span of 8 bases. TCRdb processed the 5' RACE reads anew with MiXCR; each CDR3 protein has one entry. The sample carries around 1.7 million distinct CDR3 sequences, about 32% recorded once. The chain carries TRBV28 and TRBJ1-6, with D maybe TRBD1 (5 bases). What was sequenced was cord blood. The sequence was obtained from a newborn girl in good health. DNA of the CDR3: TGTGCCAGCCGGGGGAGCTCCTATAATTCACCCCTCCACTTT. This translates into CASRGSSYNSPLHF.